These 28 T cell receptor beta chains share one sample of origin, sequenced in a study of CD8+ T cells in alopecia areata (dated by TCRdb to 2017 to 2018). The time point label for this specimen denotes: baseline before oral tofacitinib. Libraries were prepared through the immunoSEQ multiplex PCR assay. RNA was extracted from all samples and reverse transcribed into cDNA, which served as template for TCR sequencing. TCRdb retrieved this table from immuneACCESS and kept in-frame rearrangements only. Not all clones are present; in checked studies, unresolved V genes account for under half, and no reason is known for the remainder. This sample comprises about 130,000 clones, around three fifths of them detected only once. The ten largest clonotypes hold 4.5% to 5.5% of the sample. This material consisted of CD4+ T cells sorted from blood, taken at week 0. The origin of the receptors is a human donor with alopecia areata.

This chain connects TRBV5-6 to TRBJ2-7, with 7 bases matching TRBD1. The V gene's germline CDR1 is SGHDT and CDR2 YYEEEE. This CDR3 contains 14 residues. J was trimmed by 2 bases and V by 1 base; bases with no gene match: 3. In nucleotides, the CDR3 is TGTGCCAGCAGCTTGACAGGGGCCCCCTACGAGCAGTACTTC. Its protein is CASSLTGAPYEQYF.

V and J are TRBV9 and TRBJ1-3; 7 nucleotides line up with TRBD1. Germline V gene lookup returns CDR1 SGDLS and CDR2 YYNGEE. Losses at the gene ends were 4 bases for V and 4 bases for J; bases not matched to a gene: 11. The CDR3 has 16 amino acids. This CDR3 is CASSPRGGIRGNTIYF. CDR3 sequence (DNA): TGTGCCAGCAGCCCCAGGGGGGGGATCCGAGGAAACACCATATATTTT.

This clone appeared a few times. The rearrangement uses TRBV13 and TRBJ2-5; D perhaps matches TRBD1 (6 bases). This CDR3 contains 15 residues. Trimming pared 5 bases from V and 1 base from J, leaving 14 bases between. Germline CDR1 PRHDT, CDR2 FYEKMQ (reference sequence). The CDR3 sequence: CASSLLGQSQETQYF. As DNA, the CDR3 is TGTGCCAGCAGCCTCCTAGGACAGTCCCAAGAGACCCAGTACTTC.

This chain links TRBV18 with TRBJ2-1; D gene unclear. The CDR3 contains 14 residues. V gave up 0 bases and J gave up 4 bases, with 7 bases separating them. Germline CDR1 KGHSH, CDR2 LQKENI. CDR3 region: CASSPPSVYNEQFF. CDR3 sequence (DNA): TGTGCCAGCTCACCACCATCAGTTTACAATGAGCAGTTCTTC. The full variable domain, completed using reference TRBV18 and TRBJ2-1, is NAGVMQNPRHLVRRRGQEARLRCSPMKGHSHVYWYRQLPEEGLKFMVYLQKENIIDESGMPKERFSAEFPKEGPSILRIQQVVRGDSAAYFCASSPPSVYNEQFFGPGTRLTVL.

V and J are TRBV14 and TRBJ1-2; 7 nucleotides agree with TRBD1. The CDR3 is made up of 13 amino acids. V shed 4 bases, J shed 4 bases, and the junction held 3 bases outside the gene matches. Germline values: CDR1 SGHDN, CDR2 FVKESK. The CDR3 is CASSLDRTYGYTF. The CDR3 bases are TGTGCCAGCAGCCTGGACAGGACCTATGGCTACACCTTC.

The chain carries TRBV5-1 and TRBJ2-3, with TRBD2 as a possible D gene (6 bases). Germline assignment: CDR1 SGHRS and CDR2 YFSETQ. Trimming pared 1 base from V and 1 base from J, leaving 13 bases between. The CDR3 runs to 16 residues. This CDR3 reads CASSLSSRRGTDTQYF. Here the CDR3 DNA reads TGCGCCAGCAGCTTGTCGTCACGGAGGGGCACAGATACGCAGTATTTT.

The CDR3 nucleotides read TGTGCCAGCAGCTTCTTAGTGACAGGGGGCATAAAGACCCAGTACTTC. It is translated as CASSFLVTGGIKTQYF. The chain is built from TRBV5-6 and TRBJ2-5, with TRBD1 matching 10 bases. From germline, CDR1 is SGHDT and CDR2 YYEEEE. V shed 2 bases and J 6 bases; nucleotides not matched to a gene: 10. The CDR3 totals 16 residues.

The V call is TRBV2, the J call TRBJ2-7; TRBD2 agrees at 7 bases. The CDR3 covers 14 residues. The germline V gene has CDR1 SNHLY and CDR2 FYNNEI. V trimming: 4 bases; J trimming: 5 bases; junction bases outside the gene matches: 8. The CDR3 bases are TGTGCCAGCAGTGTTGAGGGAGGGAGCCACGAGCAGTACTTC. Its protein is CASSVEGGSHEQYF.

V is TRBV7-2 and J is TRBJ2-5; D gene unclear. The V and J ends lost 5 bases and 2 bases respectively, with 12 bases between them. Per the germline V gene, CDR1 is SGHTA and CDR2 is FQGNSA. This CDR3 has 14 amino acids. The CDR3 sequence: CASSRVSTQETQYF. CDR3 in DNA: TGTGCCAGCAGCCGGGTATCCACTCAAGAGACCCAGTACTTC.

The CDR3 DNA sequence: TGTGCCAGCAGTGACTCTAGCGGGACCACAGATACGCAGTATTTT. Translated, it gives CASSDSSGTTDTQYF. J is TRBJ2-3 and V is TRBV2, with TRBD2 matching 9 bases. The length of the CDR3 is 15 residues. V lost 3 bases and J lost 2; bases outside the gene matches: 3. The germline gives CDR1 SNHLY, CDR2 FYNNEI.

The chain combines TRBV5-4 with TRBJ1-2, with D maybe TRBD1 (5 bases). This CDR3 is 14 amino acids long. Germline CDR1 SGHNT, CDR2 YYREEE (reference sequence). V lost 3 bases and J lost 0, with 9 bases in between. CDR3 DNA sequence: TGTGCCAGCAGCTCGCAGGGAGCTAACTATGGCTACACCTTC. Translating gives CASSSQGANYGYTF.

The V and J genes are TRBV7-9 and TRBJ1-2; D perhaps matches TRBD1 (5 bases). From germline, CDR1 is SEHNR and CDR2 FQNEAQ (reference sequence). CDR3 length: 13 amino acids. V lost 5 bases and J 6 bases, leaving 13 bases between the germline ends. Here the CDR3 reads CASSPQVAHGYTF. CDR3 coding DNA: TGTGCCAGCAGCCCACAGGTGGCTCATGGCTACACCTTC.

This clone was observed a few times. This rearrangement joins TRBV9 to TRBJ2-5; TRBD2 is a possible D gene (5 bases). V dropped 1 base and J dropped 5 bases, with 15 bases sitting between them. This CDR3 comprises 15 residues. Per the germline V gene, CDR1 is SGDLS and CDR2 is YYNGEE. The CDR3 sequence is CASSVQVTPGETQYF. The CDR3 DNA is TGTGCCAGCAGCGTACAGGTGACTCCGGGGGAGACCCAGTACTTC.

The sample holds a few counts of this clone. V is TRBV7-2 and J is TRBJ2-3, with no clear D. Germline values: CDR1 SGHTA, CDR2 FQGNSA. The CDR3 spans 14 residues. Deletions cut 5 bases from V and 4 bases from J, with 13 bases between. CDR3 in amino acids: CASSEGHEADTQYF. The CDR3 DNA follows: TGTGCCAGCAGCGAAGGGCACGAGGCAGATACGCAGTATTTT.

V and J are TRBV18 and TRBJ2-3; D remains ambiguous. V was cut by 1 base and J by 2 bases, with 7 bases left in between. The germline gives CDR1 KGHSH, CDR2 LQKENI. This CDR3 is 14 amino acids long. The CDR3 spells CASSPRQDTDTQYF. CDR3 in DNA: TGTGCCAGCTCACCACGGCAGGACACAGATACGCAGTATTTT.

V is TRBV7-9 and J is TRBJ2-5; 7 bases map to TRBD1. The germline gives CDR1 SEHNR, CDR2 FQNEAQ (reference sequence). The CDR3 loop spans 13 amino acids. With 5 bases clipped from V and 4 bases from J, the junction kept 4 bases outside the gene matches. Here the CDR3 reads CASSINRGETQYF. CDR3 bases: TGTGCCAGCAGCATTAACAGGGGAGAGACCCAGTACTTC.

The CDR3 loop reads CASRQTGLNEKLFF. The CDR3 DNA is TGTGCCAGCAGACAGACAGGGCTCAATGAAAAACTGTTTTTT. The chain uses TRBV5-6 and TRBJ1-4, with 7 bases matching TRBD1. V gave up 5 bases and J gave up 5 bases; unmatched junction bases: 6. This CDR3 contains 14 residues. Germline-derived CDR1 and CDR2 are SGHDT and YYEEEE. Using reference TRBV5-6 and TRBJ1-4 for the parts outside the CDR3, the full variable domain is DAGVTQSPTHLIKTRGQQVTLRCSPKSGHDTVSWYQQALGQGPQFIFQYYEEEERQRGNFPDRFSGHQFPNYSSELNVNALLLGDSALYLCASRQTGLNEKLFFGSGTQLSVL.

The chain links TRBV29-1 to TRBJ2-7; D remains unclear. V lost 5 bases to trimming and J lost 11 bases, with 22 bases between them. This CDR3 spans 13 amino acids. The germline CDR1 and CDR2 sequences are SQVTM and ANQGSEA. CDR3 DNA: TGCAGCGTTCGCGCCCGAAACGGTGGACCCAAGTACTTC. Encoded protein: CSVRARNGGPKYF.

The rearrangement uses TRBV4-1 and TRBJ2-7; possible D gene TRBD1, 5 bases. The germline V and J ends were trimmed by 0 bases and 5 bases, with 8 bases remaining between them. From germline, CDR1 is MGHRA and CDR2 YSYEKL. The CDR3 spans 13 residues. CDR3 amino acids: CASSQDIRDEQYF. CDR3 coding DNA: TGCGCCAGCAGCCAAGATATCAGGGACGAGCAGTACTTC.

The V call is TRBV19, the J call TRBJ2-6, with D tentatively TRBD1 (6 bases). The CDR3 covers 17 residues. The V end was cut by 5 bases, the J end by 0 bases, with 14 bases between. Germline V lookup: CDR1 LNHDA, CDR2 SQIVND (reference sequence). This chain's CDR3 is CASSWDTFSSGANVLTF. Written as DNA, the CDR3 is TGTGCCAGTAGTTGGGACACTTTTAGCTCTGGGGCCAACGTCCTGACTTTC. Variable domain in full (rest from reference TRBV19 and TRBJ2-6): DGGITQSPKYLFRKEGQNVTLSCEQNLNHDAMYWYRQDPGQGLRLIYYSQIVNDFQKGDIAEGYSVSREKKESFPLTVTSAQKNPTAFYLCASSWDTFSSGANVLTFGAGSRLTVL.

The CDR3 DNA follows: TGCGCCAGCAGCTTGAAAGGGGGACAAGAGACCCAGTACTTC. Protein sequence: CASSLKGGQETQYF. This chain joins TRBV5-1 and TRBJ2-5, with D perhaps matching TRBD1 (6 bases). Trimming left V 1 base short and J 2 bases short, with 9 bases between. The V gene's germline CDR1 is SGHRS and CDR2 YFSETQ. CDR3 length: 14 residues.

This clone was recorded only once. This chain uses TRBV20-1 with TRBJ2-5; possible D gene TRBD1, 6 bases. CDR3 length equals 11 residues. V was trimmed by 4 bases and J by 3 bases, leaving 6 bases between them. The germline V gene encodes CDR1 DFQATT and CDR2 SNEGSKA (reference sequence). CDR3 in amino acids: CSATGEETQYF. The CDR3 nucleotides read TGCAGTGCTACAGGGGAAGAGACCCAGTACTTC.

This clone has more than one count but fewer than ten. The chain employs TRBV6-6 and TRBJ1-1; the D gene is possibly TRBD1 (5 bases). Trimming pared 0 bases from V and 3 bases from J, leaving 11 bases between. Germline V lookup: CDR1 MNHNY, CDR2 SVGAGI (reference sequence). The CDR3 runs to 15 residues. This chain's CDR3 is CASSYSGGDDTEAFF. The CDR3 DNA reads TGTGCCAGCAGTTACTCGGGAGGGGACGACACTGAAGCTTTCTTT.

There are a few counts of this clone. The chain uses TRBV6-5 and TRBJ1-4; the D gene is possibly TRBD1 (6 bases). The germline V gene has CDR1 MNHEY and CDR2 SVGAGI. The ends were cut back, 7 bases at V and 7 bases at J, with 16 bases in the middle. CDR3 length: 14 residues. The CDR3 reads CASKVTGTAEKLFF. The CDR3 bases are TGTGCCAGCAAAGTCACAGGGACTGCTGAAAAACTGTTTTTT.

V usage is TRBV6-5 and J usage is TRBJ2-7; weak D call: TRBD1 (5 bases). Germline CDR1 reads MNHEY; CDR2 reads SVGAGI. Trimming stripped 2 bases from V and 0 bases from J, with 8 bases between. CDR3 size: 14 residues. This chain's CDR3 is CASSYLQDSYEQYF. CDR3 bases: TGTGCCAGCAGTTACCTACAGGACTCCTACGAGCAGTACTTC.

This chain links TRBV2 with TRBJ1-2, with D uncertain. The V end was cut by 7 bases, the J end by 8 bases, with 14 bases between. CDR3 length equals 12 residues. Germline V gene lookup returns CDR1 SNHLY and CDR2 FYNNEI. The CDR3 region has the DNA TGTGCCAGCACTCCGGGTACTGGGGGCTACACCTTC. Amino acid sequence: CASTPGTGGYTF.

The J gene is TRBJ2-1, the V gene TRBV29-1; TRBD2 might be the D (6 bases). V was trimmed by 7 bases and J by 0 bases, leaving 13 bases between them. CDR1 is SQVTM, CDR2 ANQGSEA, per germline. This CDR3 spans 14 amino acids. This CDR3 is CSAGLRSSYNEQFF. CDR3 nucleotides: TGCAGCGCAGGACTACGGAGCTCCTACAATGAGCAGTTCTTC.

About this clone itself: The junction differs from germline at one of its ends, possibly a read error. This rearrangement joins TRBV15 to TRBJ2-3, with D unresolved. The CDR3 is 14 residues long. Germline V lookup: CDR1 LNHNV, CDR2 YYDKDF (reference sequence). CDR3 DNA sequence: TGTGCCACCAGCGGAGATGGTTCGTGGGATACGCAGTATTTT. Amino acid sequence: CATSGDGSWDTQYF.